This T cell receptor beta chain was captured by sequencing in a study of T-cell memory formation after mild COVID-19. TCRdb ran MiXCR on the 5' RACE reads and lists one entry per CDR3 protein. The sample yields about 600,000 distinct CDR3 sequences, approximately 21% seen once. Looked up from germline, CDR1 is LNHDA and CDR2 is SQIVND (reference sequence). Trimming removed 4 bases from V and 0 bases from J; junction bases left unmatched: 4. This CDR3 is 16 amino acids long. This chain links TRBV19 with TRBJ2-7; 12 bases are shared with TRBD2. The receptor comes from an adult woman who had mild COVID-19 (a few samples of this study predate the infection). Cell type and time point are not known. Input material: PBMCs or a T cell subset sorted from them (not recorded which). The CDR3 loop reads CASSTGLAGNSYEQYF. DNA for the CDR3: TGTGCCAGTAGTACGGGACTAGCGGGTAACTCCTACGAGCAGTACTTC.